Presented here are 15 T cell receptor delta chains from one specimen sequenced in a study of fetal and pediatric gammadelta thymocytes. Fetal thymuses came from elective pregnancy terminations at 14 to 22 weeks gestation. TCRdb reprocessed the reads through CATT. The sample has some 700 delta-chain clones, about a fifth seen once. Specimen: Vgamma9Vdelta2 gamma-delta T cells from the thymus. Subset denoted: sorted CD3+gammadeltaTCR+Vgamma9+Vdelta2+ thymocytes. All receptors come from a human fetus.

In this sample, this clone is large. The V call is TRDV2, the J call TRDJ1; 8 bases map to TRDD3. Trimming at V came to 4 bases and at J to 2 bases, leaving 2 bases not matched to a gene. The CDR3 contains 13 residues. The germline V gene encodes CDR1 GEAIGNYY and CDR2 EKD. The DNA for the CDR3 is TGTGCCTGTGAATACTGGGGGACCGATAAACTCATCTTT. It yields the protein CACEYWGTDKLIF.

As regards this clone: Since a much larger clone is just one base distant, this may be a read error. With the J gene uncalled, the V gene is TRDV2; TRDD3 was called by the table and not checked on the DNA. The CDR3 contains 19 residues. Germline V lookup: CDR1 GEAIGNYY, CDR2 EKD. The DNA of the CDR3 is TGTGCCTGTGACACCGGGGGATATGATGGCTCCTGGGACACCCGACAGATGTTTTTT. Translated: CACDTGGYDGSWDTRQMFF.

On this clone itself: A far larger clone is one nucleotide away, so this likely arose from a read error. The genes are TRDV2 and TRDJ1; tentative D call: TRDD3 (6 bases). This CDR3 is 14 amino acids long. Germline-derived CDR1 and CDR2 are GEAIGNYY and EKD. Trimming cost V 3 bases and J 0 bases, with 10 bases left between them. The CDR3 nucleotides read TGTGCCTGTGACCCCGTGGGGGACACCGATAAACTCATCTTT. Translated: CACDPVGDTDKLIF.

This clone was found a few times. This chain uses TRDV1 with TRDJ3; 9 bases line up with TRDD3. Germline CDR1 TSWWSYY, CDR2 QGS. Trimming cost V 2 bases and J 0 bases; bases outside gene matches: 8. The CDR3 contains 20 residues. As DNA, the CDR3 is TGTGCTCTTGGGGAAGGGGTGGCTGGGGGATGCTCCTGGGACACCCGACAGATGTTTTTC. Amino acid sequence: CALGEGVAGGCSWDTRQMFF.

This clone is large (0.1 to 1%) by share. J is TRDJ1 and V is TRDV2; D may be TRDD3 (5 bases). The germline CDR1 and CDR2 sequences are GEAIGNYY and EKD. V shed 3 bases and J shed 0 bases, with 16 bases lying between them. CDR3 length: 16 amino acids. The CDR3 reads CACDRTGRPYTDKLIF. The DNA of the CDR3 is TGTGCCTGTGACCGTACTGGAAGGCCGTACACCGATAAACTCATCTTT.

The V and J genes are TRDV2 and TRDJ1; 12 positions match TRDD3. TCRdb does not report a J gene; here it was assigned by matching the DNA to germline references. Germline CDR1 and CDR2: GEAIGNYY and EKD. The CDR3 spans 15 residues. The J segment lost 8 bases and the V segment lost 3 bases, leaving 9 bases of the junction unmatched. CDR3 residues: CACDSDLTGGYKLIF. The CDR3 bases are TGTGCCTGTGACTCGGACCTTACTGGGGGATACAAACTCATCTTT.

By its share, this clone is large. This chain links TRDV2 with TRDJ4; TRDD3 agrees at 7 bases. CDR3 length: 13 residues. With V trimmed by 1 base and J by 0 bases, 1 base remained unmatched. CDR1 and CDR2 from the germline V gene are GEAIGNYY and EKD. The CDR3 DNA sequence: TGTGCCTGTGACACTGGGGGAGCCAGACCCCTGATCTTT. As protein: CACDTGGARPLIF.

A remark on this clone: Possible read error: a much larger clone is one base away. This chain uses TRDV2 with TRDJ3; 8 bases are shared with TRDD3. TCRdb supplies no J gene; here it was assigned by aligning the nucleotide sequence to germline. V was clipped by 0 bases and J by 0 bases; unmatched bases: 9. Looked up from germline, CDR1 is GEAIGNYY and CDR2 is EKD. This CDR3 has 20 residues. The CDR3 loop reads CACDTVLGGTSSWDTRQMFF. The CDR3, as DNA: TGTGCCTGTGACACCGTACTGGGGGGTACGAGCTCCTGGGACACCCGACAGATGTTTTTC.

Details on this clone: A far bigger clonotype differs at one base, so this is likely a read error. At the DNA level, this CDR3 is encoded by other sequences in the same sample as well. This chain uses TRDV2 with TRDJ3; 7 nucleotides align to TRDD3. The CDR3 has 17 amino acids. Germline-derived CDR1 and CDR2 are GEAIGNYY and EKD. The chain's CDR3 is CACDTWGSSWDTRQMFF. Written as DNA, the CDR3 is TGTGCCTGTGACACCTGGGGGAGCTCCTGGGACACCCGACAAATGTTTTTC.

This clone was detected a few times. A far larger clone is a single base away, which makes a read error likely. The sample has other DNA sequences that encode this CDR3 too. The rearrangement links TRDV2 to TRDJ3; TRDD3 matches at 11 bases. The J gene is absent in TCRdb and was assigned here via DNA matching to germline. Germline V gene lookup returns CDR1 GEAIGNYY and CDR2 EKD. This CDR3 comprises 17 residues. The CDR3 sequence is CACDTGGYSWDTRQMFF. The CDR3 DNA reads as TGTGCCTGCGACACTGGGGGATACTCCTGGGACACCCGACAGATGTTTTTC.

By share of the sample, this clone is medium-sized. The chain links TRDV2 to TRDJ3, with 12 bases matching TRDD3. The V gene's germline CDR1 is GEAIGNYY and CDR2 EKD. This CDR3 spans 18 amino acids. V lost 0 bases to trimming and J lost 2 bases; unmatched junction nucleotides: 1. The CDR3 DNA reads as TGTGCCTGTGACACCGCTGGGGGATACGCCTGGGACACCCGACAGATGTTTTTC. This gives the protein CACDTAGGYAWDTRQMFF.

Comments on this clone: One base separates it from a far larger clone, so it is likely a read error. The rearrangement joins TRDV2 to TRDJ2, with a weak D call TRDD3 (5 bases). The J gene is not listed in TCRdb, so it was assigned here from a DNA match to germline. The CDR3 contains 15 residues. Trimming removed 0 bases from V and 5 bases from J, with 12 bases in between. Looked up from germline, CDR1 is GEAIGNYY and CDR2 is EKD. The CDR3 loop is CACDTVLVDTAQLFF. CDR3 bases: TGTGCCTGTGACACCGTACTGGTGGATACAGCACAACTCTTCTTT.

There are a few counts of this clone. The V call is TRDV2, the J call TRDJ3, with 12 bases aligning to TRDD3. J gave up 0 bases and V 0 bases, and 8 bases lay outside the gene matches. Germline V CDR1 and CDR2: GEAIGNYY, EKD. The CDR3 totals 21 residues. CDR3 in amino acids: CACDTGPLGDTLSWDTRQMFF. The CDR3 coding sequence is TGTGCCTGTGACACCGGACCTCTGGGGGATACGCTCTCCTGGGACACCCGACAGATGTTTTTC.

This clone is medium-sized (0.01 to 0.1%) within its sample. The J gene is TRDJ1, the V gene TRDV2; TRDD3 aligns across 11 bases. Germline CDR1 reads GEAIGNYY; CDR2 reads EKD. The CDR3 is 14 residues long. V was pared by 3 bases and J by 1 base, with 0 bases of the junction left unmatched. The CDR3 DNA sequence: TGTGCCTGTGACTGGGGGATACGCACCGATAAACTCATCTTT. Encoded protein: CACDWGIRTDKLIF.

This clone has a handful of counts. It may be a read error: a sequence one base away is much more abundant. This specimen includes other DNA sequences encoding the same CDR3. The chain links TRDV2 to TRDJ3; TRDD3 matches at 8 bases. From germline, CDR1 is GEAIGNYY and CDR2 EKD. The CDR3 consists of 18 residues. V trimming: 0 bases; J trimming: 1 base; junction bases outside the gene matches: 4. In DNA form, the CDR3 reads TGTGCCTGTGACACCGGGGGATATGCGTCCTGGGACACCCGACAGATGTTTTTC. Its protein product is CACDTGGYASWDTRQMFF.